Each of the 31 T cell receptor beta chains below was sequenced from the same sample in a study of CD8+ T cells in alopecia areata. It was cDNA, reverse transcribed from extracted RNA, that served as the sequencing template. Some clones are missing from TCRdb's copy, which holds only in-frame ones; the method was immunoSEQ multiplex PCR. The sample has some 100,000 clones; less than 45% are singletons. Sequencing input: CD4+ T cells sorted from blood. The receptors were gathered from a human donor with alopecia areata.

The CDR3 bases are TGTGCCAGCAGCTCCTGGGACAGCCCGGTCCAGTACTTC. Translated: CASSSWDSPVQYF. The V and J genes are TRBV7-2 and TRBJ2-5, with TRBD1 matching 7 bases. Germline CDR1 and CDR2: SGHTA and FQGNSA. The V and J ends lost 4 bases and 10 bases, in that order; junction bases with no gene match: 9. The CDR3 covers 13 residues.

The CDR3 is CASSAGSRETQYF. The DNA for the CDR3 is TGTGCCAGCTCCGCCGGGTCCCGAGAGACCCAGTACTTC. J is TRBJ2-5 and V is TRBV18, with unresolved D. The CDR3 runs 13 residues. Trimming stripped 6 bases from V and 4 bases from J, with 12 bases between. Germline CDR1 KGHSH, CDR2 LQKENI.

This clone turned up a few times. The V and J genes are TRBV27 and TRBJ2-5, with D uncertain. V was cut by 5 bases and J by 1 base, with 11 bases left in between. In germline, CDR1 is MNHEY, CDR2 SMNVEV (reference sequence). The CDR3 runs 14 residues. CDR3 residues: CASSASPFQETQYF. The CDR3 nucleotides are TGTGCCAGCAGTGCGTCACCCTTCCAAGAGACCCAGTACTTC.

The table lists this clone with a few counts. The chain has TRBV7-2 and TRBJ1-2; a weak D match, TRBD1 (5 bases). This CDR3 contains 12 residues. The V gene's germline CDR1 is SGHTA and CDR2 FQGNSA. V gave up 1 base and J gave up 13 bases, with 13 bases separating them. For the CDR3, the DNA is TGTGCCAGCAGCTTAGATACGGGGGTGGGCACCTTC. Its protein product is CASSLDTGVGTF.

Only a few counts were recorded for this clone. The rearrangement uses TRBV29-1 and TRBJ1-1; TRBD1 aligns across 10 bases. Germline CDR1 reads SQVTM; CDR2 reads ANQGSEA. With V trimmed by 4 bases and J by 0 bases, 2 bases remained unmatched. CDR3 length: 14 amino acids. The DNA of the CDR3 is TGCAGCGTTGCGACAGGGGGCCTGAACACTGAAGCTTTCTTT. Protein: CSVATGGLNTEAFF.

The chain links TRBV7-9 to TRBJ2-7, with 11 bases fitting TRBD1. V shed 4 bases, J shed 4 bases, and the junction held 9 bases outside the gene matches. The CDR3 runs to 16 residues. Germline V gives CDR1 SEHNR, CDR2 FQNEAQ (reference sequence). The CDR3 region has the DNA TGTGCCAGCAGCTCATCCACCGGGACAGGGGGATACGAGCAGTACTTC. This sequence encodes CASSSSTGTGGYEQYF.

This clone was observed a handful of times. The chain has TRBV7-9 and TRBJ2-1, with TRBD2 matching over 9 bases. J was trimmed by 6 bases and V by 5 bases; bases with no gene match: 8. The germline CDR1 and CDR2 sequences are SEHNR and FQNEAQ (reference sequence). This CDR3 comprises 15 residues. CDR3 in DNA: TGTGCCAGCAGCCTGACTAGCGGCTGGGGCAATGAGCAGTTCTTC. It specifies CASSLTSGWGNEQFF.

The V gene is TRBV30, the J gene TRBJ2-1; maybe TRBD1 (5 bases). Trimming removed 8 bases from V and 4 bases from J, with 15 bases in between. Germline lookup yields CDR1 GTSNPN and CDR2 SVGIG (reference sequence). The CDR3 is made up of 13 amino acids. Written as DNA, the CDR3 is TGTGCCGGGGCTTTGGGATCGTACAATGAGCAGTTCTTC. Amino acid sequence: CAGALGSYNEQFF.

The genes are TRBV4-1 and TRBJ2-7; D is unclear. This CDR3 is built from 13 residues. The V end lost 1 base, the J end lost 4 bases, and 8 bases lay between the germline ends. The germline CDR1 and CDR2 sequences are MGHRA and YSYEKL. CDR3 bases: TGCGCCAGCAGCCAAGTTGGCCAGTACGAGCAGTACTTC. The encoded protein is CASSQVGQYEQYF.

In this sample, this clone turned up once. V gene TRBV4-1 combines with J gene TRBJ2-3; 14 bases fit TRBD2. The CDR3 has 17 amino acids. CDR1 MGHRA and CDR2 YSYEKL come from the germline V gene. V lost 3 bases, J lost 5 bases, and 7 bases stayed unmatched. DNA for the CDR3: TGCGCCAGCAGCCAGGGAACGACTAGCGGGAGGGTAGATACGCAGTATTTT. Encoded protein: CASSQGTTSGRVDTQYF.

The rearrangement uses TRBV4-3 and TRBJ2-1; 9 bases are shared with TRBD1. V lost 0 bases, J lost 6 bases, and 6 bases stayed unmatched. This CDR3 spans 16 amino acids. CDR1 is LGHNA, CDR2 YSLEER, per germline. CDR3 protein: CASSQDGTGPLNEQFF. CDR3 DNA sequence: TGCGCCAGCAGCCAAGATGGGACAGGGCCCCTCAATGAGCAGTTCTTC.

This clone showed up just a few times. The CDR3 DNA sequence: TGTGCCACCAGCGCCCCGGGACACTTGTCCTACGAGCAGTACTTC. Amino acid sequence: CATSAPGHLSYEQYF. The V call is TRBV15, the J call TRBJ2-7; D possibly corresponds to TRBD1 (6 bases). The CDR3 runs to 15 residues. Germline CDR1 LNHNV, CDR2 YYDKDF (reference sequence). Trimming took off 5 bases at V and 1 base at J, with 15 bases between the two ends.

The chain joins TRBV30 to TRBJ2-1, with 14 bases identical to TRBD2. The CDR3 consists of 17 residues. With V trimmed by 2 bases and J by 8 bases, 11 bases remained unmatched. CDR1 GTSNPN and CDR2 SVGIG come from the germline V gene (reference sequence). The chain's CDR3 is CAWSSSATSGRADEQFF. In DNA form, the CDR3 reads TGTGCCTGGAGTTCCTCGGCGACTAGCGGGAGGGCCGATGAGCAGTTCTTC.

The chain links TRBV11-2 to TRBJ2-7; 9 nucleotides line up with TRBD1. CDR3 length: 14 residues. CDR1 is SGHAT and CDR2 is FQNNGV in the germline V gene. The V gene end was trimmed by 0 bases and the J gene end by 6 bases; junction bases not matched to a gene: 3. For the CDR3, the DNA is TGTGCCAGCAGCTTAGACCAGACAGGGGGCGAGCAGTACTTC. It translates to CASSLDQTGGEQYF.

In its sample, this clone was seen a few times. This chain connects TRBV7-8 to TRBJ2-7; no clear D gene. V was trimmed by 6 bases and J by 2 bases, leaving 26 bases between them. The CDR3 is made up of 18 amino acids. The germline CDR1 and CDR2 sequences are SGHVS and FQNEAQ. CDR3 sequence: CASRRLAAYGGTTYEQYF. The CDR3 DNA is TGTGCCAGCAGGCGCCTTGCGGCCTACGGCGGTACGACCTACGAGCAGTACTTC.

The chain has TRBV29-1 and TRBJ1-4; D uncertain. Germline CDR1 and CDR2: SQVTM and ANQGSEA. Trimming shortened V by 7 bases and J by 1 base, and 7 bases separated the two germline ends. The CDR3 sequence is 12 residues long. The CDR3 nucleotides read TGCAGCGCCAAGGAAACTAATGAAAAACTGTTTTTT. It codes for CSAKETNEKLFF.

The V and J genes are TRBV29-1 and TRBJ2-7; 8 bases match TRBD2. The length of the CDR3 is 14 residues. Germline V gene sequence: CDR1 SQVTM, CDR2 ANQGSEA. Trimming cost V 6 bases and J 6 bases; bases outside gene matches: 13. CDR3 loop: CSVLGQRGFGEQYF. The CDR3 coding sequence is TGCAGCGTCCTCGGACAGCGGGGGTTCGGCGAGCAGTACTTC.

This clone has just one count. The V call is TRBV29-1, the J call TRBJ1-1; no clear D gene. The CDR3 totals 15 residues. The germline CDR1 and CDR2 sequences are SQVTM and ANQGSEA. The ends were cut back, 7 bases at V and 0 bases at J, with 18 bases in the middle. As DNA, the CDR3 is TGCAGCGCCTCATTAGAGGTCGGGTTGAACACTGAAGCTTTCTTT. It codes for CSASLEVGLNTEAFF. Variable domain in full (rest from reference TRBV29-1 and TRBJ1-1): SAVISQKPSRDICQRGTSLTIQCQVDSQVTMMFWYRQQPGQSLTLIATANQGSEATYESGFVIDKFPISRPNLTFSTLTVSNMSPEDSSIYLCSASLEVGLNTEAFFGQGTRLTVV.

The genes are TRBV7-9 and TRBJ2-1; D not certain. Germline V CDR1 and CDR2: SEHNR, FQNEAQ (reference sequence). Trimming cost V 3 bases and J 3 bases, with 3 bases left between them. This CDR3 comprises 12 residues. The CDR3 protein is CASSFDYNEQFF. CDR3 DNA sequence: TGTGCCAGCAGCTTCGACTACAATGAGCAGTTCTTC.

The chain carries TRBV28 and TRBJ2-3; D is uncertain. From germline, CDR1 is MDHEN and CDR2 SYDVKM. V was shortened by 6 bases and J by 6 bases, with 13 bases between the two germline ends. CDR3 length equals 13 residues. CDR3: CASRRPMADTQYF. As DNA, the CDR3 is TGTGCCAGCAGAAGGCCGATGGCGGATACGCAGTATTTT.

The DNA for the CDR3 is TGTGCCAGCAGCGTGCTAGCGGGAAATGGCGAGCAGTACTTC. Translated, it gives CASSVLAGNGEQYF. The chain carries TRBV7-2 and TRBJ2-7, with 9 bases matching TRBD2. CDR1 SGHTA and CDR2 FQGNSA come from the germline V gene. The ends lost 5 bases at V and 6 bases at J; junction bases unmatched: 8. CDR3 length: 14 residues.

The sample holds a few counts of this clone. V and J are TRBV25-1 and TRBJ1-1; tentatively, D is TRBD1 (6 bases). The CDR3 runs to 13 residues. Per the germline V gene, CDR1 is MGHDK and CDR2 is SYGVNS. The V gene lost 6 bases and the J gene lost 3 bases, with 11 bases spanning the gap. Here the CDR3 reads CASRGGGYTEAFF. CDR3 nucleotide sequence: TGTGCCAGCAGGGGCGGGGGCTACACTGAAGCTTTCTTT.

The genes are TRBV28 and TRBJ2-2; D is uncertain. Germline-derived CDR1 and CDR2 are MDHEN and SYDVKM. The V end was cut by 7 bases, the J end by 7 bases, with 10 bases between. This CDR3 has 12 residues. The CDR3 bases are TGTGCCAGCACAGTAGGCGGCGGGGAGCTGTTTTTT. Protein: CASTVGGGELFF.

The CDR3 nucleotides are TGCAGCGCCCTAAGTAGTACAGATACGCAGTATTTT. It translates to CSALSSTDTQYF. The chain uses TRBV29-1 and TRBJ2-3; D not resolved. Germline lookup yields CDR1 SQVTM and CDR2 ANQGSEA. The CDR3 contains 12 residues. Trimming stripped 7 bases from V and 3 bases from J, with 11 bases between.

The rearrangement joins TRBV30 to TRBJ1-2; TRBD1 matches 9 bases. Germline CDR1 is GTSNPN and CDR2 is SVGIG (reference sequence). J lost 7 bases, V lost 2 bases, and 20 bases had no gene match. This CDR3 spans 18 amino acids. This chain's CDR3 is CAWSRLLSRDREALGYTF. The CDR3 nucleotides are TGTGCCTGGAGTCGACTACTGTCCCGGGACAGGGAGGCGCTTGGCTACACCTTC.

Here the CDR3 reads CSVERRQANTEAFF. In DNA, the CDR3 is TGCAGCGTTGAAAGAAGACAGGCGAACACTGAAGCTTTCTTT. The chain is built from TRBV29-1 and TRBJ1-1; tentative D call: TRBD1 (6 bases). This CDR3 has 14 residues. Between the trimmed V and J ends, which lost 2 bases and 1 base, there was a span of 11 bases. Germline CDR1 SQVTM, CDR2 ANQGSEA.

The chain combines TRBV29-1 with TRBJ2-1, with TRBD2 matching 16 bases. The CDR3 extends over 18 amino acids. Germline CDR1 reads SQVTM; CDR2 reads ANQGSEA. The J segment lost 6 bases and the V segment lost 4 bases, leaving 12 bases of the junction unmatched. CDR3 sequence (DNA): TGCAGCGTTGGTCTTATTGGGACTAGCGGGAGGGCTTCCAATGAGCAGTTCTTC. This sequence encodes CSVGLIGTSGRASNEQFF.

The CDR3, as DNA: TGTGCCAGCTCACCACCGTCGAGCACAGATACGCAGTATTTT. This codes for CASSPPSSTDTQYF. The rearrangement joins TRBV18 to TRBJ2-3, with D unresolved. Looked up from germline, CDR1 is KGHSH and CDR2 is LQKENI. There are 14 residues in the CDR3. V lost 0 bases to trimming and J lost 0 bases, with 4 bases between them.

The V call is TRBV29-1, the J call TRBJ1-2, with D perhaps TRBD1 (5 bases). Looked up from germline, CDR1 is SQVTM and CDR2 is ANQGSEA. The CDR3 covers 12 residues. V lost 4 bases and J lost 2, with 8 bases in between. The CDR3 loop is CSVVQGNYGYTF. CDR3 bases: TGCAGCGTTGTTCAGGGCAACTATGGCTACACCTTC.

This chain links TRBV7-2 with TRBJ1-2; 8 positions agree with TRBD1. The CDR3 has 15 amino acids. From germline, CDR1 is SGHTA and CDR2 FQGNSA. J lost 7 bases, V lost 1 base, and 8 bases had no gene match. The CDR3 reads CASSLEGRGQGGYTF. CDR3 nucleotides: TGTGCCAGCAGCTTAGAGGGCAGGGGGCAAGGTGGCTACACCTTC.

This chain joins TRBV30 and TRBJ2-2; D is ambiguous. This CDR3 comprises 11 residues. The V end lost 0 bases, the J end lost 10 bases, and 6 bases lay between the germline ends. The germline V gene encodes CDR1 GTSNPN and CDR2 SVGIG (reference sequence). The CDR3 bases are TGTGCCTGGAGTGTCAAAAAGGAGCTGTTTTTT. Translated, it gives CAWSVKKELFF.